A selection of T cell receptor beta chains follows, all from one sample in a study of blood T cell repertoires in COVID-19. Only in-frame clones appear in the TCRdb table, and some are missing; sequencing was by immunoSEQ multiplex PCR. The table lists about 190,000 clones, around 80% of them singletons. Sequences were obtained from peripheral blood. The receptors were gathered from a man in his thirties or forties with active or convalescent COVID-19. The CDR3 runs from the conserved cysteine through the conserved F or W. A D gene is named only where the DNA matches it firmly. Some rows have no size entry. The others give once, few or many, or a class for an expanded clone.

clone_size d_call j_call v_call cdr3_nt cdr3_aa
NA TRBD1 TRBJ1-2 TRBV5-1 TGCGCCAGCAGCCCTTCGACAGGGTCGGGGGATGGCTACACCTTC CASSPSTGSGDGYTF
NA NA TRBJ2-7 TRBV27 TGTGCCAGCAGTTTGTACGGGGAAACCTACGAGCAGTACTTC CASSLYGETYEQYF
NA NA TRBJ2-3 TRBV6-4 TGTGCCAGCAGTGCCGGGACTAGCACAGATACGCAGTATTTT CASSAGTSTDTQYF
NA TRBD1 TRBJ2-7 TRBV5-5 TGTGCCAGCAGCTTGTGGGGACAGGGGGACTACGAGCAGTACTTC CASSLWGQGDYEQYF
NA NA TRBJ2-3 TRBV6-6 TGTGCCAGCAGCCCAACAGGGGATACGCAGTATTTT CASSPTGDTQYF
NA NA TRBJ2-7 TRBV4-2 TGTGCCAGCAGCCAAGACCCTCTTGTCGAGCAGTACTTC CASSQDPLVEQYF
few TRBD1 TRBJ1-6 TRBV5-6 TGTGCCAGCAGCCCCGCCGGGACAGGGGGGAGTAATTCACCCCTCCACTTT CASSPAGTGGSNSPLHF
NA TRBD1 TRBJ2-7 TRBV25-1 TGTGCCAGCAGTGACGCGGGCAGGGGGCGCGAGCAGTACTTC CASSDAGRGREQYF
NA TRBD1 TRBJ1-5 TRBV5-1 TGCGCCAGCAGTTGGGGTGACAGGGGTAATAGCAATCAGCCCCAGCATTTT CASSWGDRGNSNQPQHF
NA NA TRBJ1-2 TRBV11-2 TGTGCCAGCAGCTTAGAACCGCGGGGTGGCGGCTACACCTTC CASSLEPRGGGYTF
NA NA TRBJ2-7 TRBV24-1 TGTGCCACCAGTGACGCAGGGCAACCTTACGAGCAGTACTTC CATSDAGQPYEQYF
NA TRBD1 TRBJ1-1 TRBV5-6 TGTGCCAGCAGCCCTGGACAGGGCTGGAACACTGAAGCTTTCTTT CASSPGQGWNTEAFF
NA NA TRBJ1-4 TRBV30 TGTGCCTGGGAAACAGGAAGGGGTGAAAAACTGTTTTTT CAWETGRGEKLFF
NA TRBD1 TRBJ1-2 TRBV7-2 TGTGCCAGCAGCTCCCCGGGACAGGCGAACTATGGCTACACCTTC CASSSPGQANYGYTF
NA NA TRBJ1-2 TRBV2 TGTGCCAGCAGTGACTTTCAGGGTGAAGGTGATGGCTACACCTTC CASSDFQGEGDGYTF
NA TRBD2 TRBJ2-3 TRBV7-2 TGTGCCAGCAGCTCGGGACTAGCGGGGGTTAGGGATACGCAGTATTTT CASSSGLAGVRDTQYF
NA TRBD1 TRBJ2-7 TRBV27 TGTGCCAGCAGTTTAAGGGGACAGGGCTCCTACGAGCAGTACTTC CASSLRGQGSYEQYF
NA NA TRBJ2-3 TRBV9 TGTGCCAGCAGCGACTACTTCTCAGATACGCAGTATTTT CASSDYFSDTQYF
once TRBD1 TRBJ1-3 TRBV4-1 TGCGCCAGCAGCCAAGGGGACAGCCCTGGAAACACCATATATTTT CASSQGDSPGNTIYF